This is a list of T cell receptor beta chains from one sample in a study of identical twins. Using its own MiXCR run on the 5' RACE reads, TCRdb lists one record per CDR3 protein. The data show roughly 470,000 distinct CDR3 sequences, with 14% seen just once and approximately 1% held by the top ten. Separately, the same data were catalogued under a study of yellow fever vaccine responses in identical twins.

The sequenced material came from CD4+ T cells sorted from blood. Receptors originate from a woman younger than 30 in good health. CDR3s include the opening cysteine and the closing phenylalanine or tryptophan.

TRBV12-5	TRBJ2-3	CASGLGGFTDTQYF
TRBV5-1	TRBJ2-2	CASSGGLGNTGELFF
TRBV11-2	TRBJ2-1	CASSLDLRASGTYNEQFF
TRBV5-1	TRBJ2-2	CASGWLDHTGELFF
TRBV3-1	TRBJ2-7	CASSPPEDRGSEQYF
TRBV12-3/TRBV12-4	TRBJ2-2	CASIREDESPGELFF
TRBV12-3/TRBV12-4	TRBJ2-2	CASSPSQGSGELFF
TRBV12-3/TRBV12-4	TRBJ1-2	CASSPTRGNYGYTF
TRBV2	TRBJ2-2	CASSEWLAENTGELFF
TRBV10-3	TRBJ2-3	CAISEGGRVDTQYF
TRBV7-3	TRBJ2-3	CASTPTGDSTDTQYF
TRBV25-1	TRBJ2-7	CASSALERQYF
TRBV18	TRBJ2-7	CASSSGTEGYEQYF
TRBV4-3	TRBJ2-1	CASSQIRLGSSNEQFF
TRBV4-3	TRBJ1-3	CASSQGQEGGNTIYF
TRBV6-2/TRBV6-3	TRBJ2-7	CASNPNRGAYEQYF
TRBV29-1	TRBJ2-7	CSVEGLAYEQYF
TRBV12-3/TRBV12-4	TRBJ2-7	CASSSLGQGSYEQYF
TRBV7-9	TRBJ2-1	CASSLSRGGADNEQFF
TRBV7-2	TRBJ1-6	CASSLSGVLPLHF
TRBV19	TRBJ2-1	CASSIARGGSPEQFF
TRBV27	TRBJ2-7	CASSLEMGYEQYF
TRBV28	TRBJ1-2	CASSPGVGTGFLYGYTF
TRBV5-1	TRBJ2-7	CASSLWAGLGEQYF
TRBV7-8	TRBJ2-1	CASSRTGTRIDEQFF
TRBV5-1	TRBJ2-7	CASSFDSTSGGPSMLQYF
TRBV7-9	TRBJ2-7	CASSLVAWGQGANEQYF